This entry lists 3 T cell receptor beta chains sequenced from one sample in a study of blood T cells in healthy people across ages. Primers used in a second PCR of roughly 6 to 11 cycles were a sample-barcoded 5' primer and a J-beta primer mix. TCRdb called the 5' RACE reads again in MiXCR, with one record for every CDR3 protein. Here the sample spans approximately 1.5 million distinct CDR3 sequences, roughly 32% being singletons. Sequencing was performed on blood. The receptors stem from a woman aged 30 to 39 in good health.

This clonotype was found a few times. This sequence joins TRBV6-1 and TRBJ2-1, with D possibly being TRBD2 (7 bases). The J call may be mistaken, given a closer DNA end match to TRBJ2-7. The CDR3 runs 18 residues. Germline V lookup: CDR1 MNHNS, CDR2 SASEGT. CDR3 loop: CASMPNLGGGSSYNEQYF. CDR3 bases: TGTGCCAGCATGCCGAACCTGGGGGGCGGGAGCTCCTACAATGAGCAGTACTTC.

The CDR3 region is CSAYPGLAETQYF. The DNA of the CDR3 is TGCAGTGCTTACCCGGGACTAGCGGAGACCCAGTACTTC. V is TRBV20-1 and J is TRBJ2-5; TRBD2 aligns across 10 bases. CDR3 length equals 13 residues. Germline V CDR1 and CDR2: DFQATT, SNEGSKA (reference sequence). J lost 5 bases, V lost 5 bases, and 5 bases had no gene match.

This clonotype was counted a few times. This chain links TRBV6-1 with TRBJ2-7; D tentatively reads TRBD1 or TRBD2 (5 bases each). Germline assignment: CDR1 MNHNS and CDR2 SASEGT. Trimming removed 6 bases at V and 0 bases at J, with 9 bases between. The CDR3 has 13 amino acids. CDR3 loop: CASRIGASYEQYF. The CDR3 coding sequence is TGTGCCAGCAGAATCGGGGCCTCCTACGAGCAGTACTTC.